The 32 T cell receptor beta chains listed next were all sequenced from one sample in a study of Graves' ophthalmopathy and Graves' hyperthyroidism. TCR beta CDR3 regions were amplified from RNA transcripts. HTBI primers were used in a first-round RT-PCR, which preceded a second-round multiplex PCR. TCRdb redid the calling of the multiplex PCR reads with MiXCR, one entry per CDR3 protein. The table includes almost 750,000 distinct CDR3 sequences, approximately 40% detected once. Sequencing was carried out using peripheral blood. These TCRs come from an adult man with Graves' ophthalmopathy.

The chain combines TRBV5-1 with TRBJ2-7; the D gene could be TRBD1 or TRBD2 (6 bases each). CDR1 is SGHRS and CDR2 is YFSETQ in the germline V gene. This CDR3 spans 15 amino acids. Trimming removed 5 bases from V and 4 bases from J, with 19 bases in between. CDR3 sequence: CASSLSGAAGYEQYF. CDR3 in DNA: TGCGCCAGCAGTTTATCGGGGGCTGCCGGATACGAGCAGTACTTC. The full variable domain, rest sourced from reference TRBV5-1 and TRBJ2-7, is KAGVTQTPRYLIKTRGQQVTLSCSPISGHRSVSWYQQTPGQGLQFLFEYFSETQRNKGNFPGRFSGRQFSNSRSEMNVSTLELGDSALYLCASSLSGAAGYEQYFGPGTRLTVT.

The table lists this clonotype with a few counts. The J gene is TRBJ1-5, the V gene TRBV6-1; 10 bases agree with TRBD1. V shed 4 bases and J 1 base; nucleotides not matched to a gene: 7. This CDR3 region has 17 residues. CDR1 MNHNS and CDR2 SASEGT come from the germline V gene. DNA for the CDR3: TGTGCCAGCAGTGGCGGACAGGGGGGGTTCAGCAATCAGCCCCAGCATTTT. It specifies CASSGGQGGFSNQPQHF.

This sequence joins TRBV29-1 and TRBJ1-6; maybe TRBD1 (5 bases). CDR3 size: 14 residues. V lost 1 base and J lost 7, with 11 bases in between. Germline-derived CDR1 and CDR2 are SQVTM and ANQGSEA. CDR3 nucleotide sequence: TGCAGCGTTGAAGGGTCAGGGCCGAATTCACCCCTCCACTTT. This sequence encodes CSVEGSGPNSPLHF.

With regard to this clonotype: The junction shows a germline mismatch at one end, possibly a read error. V is TRBV19 and J is TRBJ1-1, with D perhaps TRBD1 (5 bases). CDR1 and CDR2 from the germline V gene are LNHDA and SQIVND (reference sequence). The CDR3 covers 14 residues. The CDR3 sequence is CASSKGRQNTEALF. Written as DNA, the CDR3 is TGTGCCAGTAGTAAGGGGCGTCAGAACACTGAAGCTCTCTTT. The full variable domain, completed using reference TRBV19 and TRBJ1-1, is DGGITQSPKYLFRKEGQNVTLSCEQNLNHDAMYWYRQDPGQGLRLIYYSQIVNDFQKGDIAEGYSVSREKKESFPLTVTSAQKNPTAFYLCASSKGRQNTEALFGQGTRLTVV.

The chain is built from TRBV29-1 and TRBJ1-2; 7 nucleotides match TRBD1. CDR1 SQVTM and CDR2 ANQGSEA come from the germline V gene. With V trimmed by 3 bases and J by 6 bases, 7 bases remained unmatched. CDR3 length: 13 amino acids. CDR3 region: CSVEWRGQDGYTF. The CDR3 nucleotides read TGCAGCGTTGAGTGGAGGGGGCAAGATGGCTACACCTTC.

The chain combines TRBV19 with TRBJ1-4, with D perhaps TRBD1 (5 bases). Trimming took off 1 base at V and 3 bases at J, with 15 bases between the two ends. The germline V gene has CDR1 LNHDA and CDR2 SQIVND (reference sequence). The CDR3 has 17 amino acids. The CDR3 DNA sequence: TGTGCCAGTAGTATAGCCCACGGGGGGACGGCTAATGAAAAACTGTTTTTT. The encoded protein is CASSIAHGGTANEKLFF.

With regard to this clonotype: The conserved phenylalanine or tryptophan is not found at the CDR3 terminus, so this likely reflects a read error. This sequence joins TRBV25-1 and TRBJ1-1, with D possibly being TRBD1 (6 bases). The CDR3 runs to 16 residues. V shed 6 bases and J shed 2 bases, with 19 bases lying between them. Germline values: CDR1 MGHDK, CDR2 SYGVNS. CDR3 sequence (DNA): TGTGCCAGCAGCTCCGGGGGCAATTATCGAAACACTGAAGCTTTCTCT. Amino acid sequence: CASSSGGNYRNTEAFS.

As regards this clonotype: It may be a read error: a sequence one base away is much more abundant. The gene calls are TRBV2 and TRBJ1-5; the D is unclear. Germline values: CDR1 SNHLY, CDR2 FYNNEI. Trimming took 4 bases from V and 4 from J, leaving 2 bases between them. CDR3 length: 11 amino acids. CDR3 nucleotide sequence: TGTGCCAGCAGTGCGAATCAGCCCCAGCATTTT. Translation: CASSANQPQHF.

The chain employs TRBV9 and TRBJ1-2; 7 nucleotides align to TRBD1. This CDR3 comprises 14 residues. Germline trimming cut 4 bases from V and 3 bases from J; bases unmatched to any gene: 6. The germline CDR1 and CDR2 sequences are SGDLS and YYNGEE. CDR3 in DNA: TGTGCCAGCAGCCGAGACAGGGTCGACTATGGCTACACCTTC. Translated: CASSRDRVDYGYTF.

The CDR3 protein is CASSPSGSYYEQYF. CDR3 sequence (DNA): TGTGCCAGCAGTCCTAGCGGGTCATACTACGAGCAGTACTTC. The rearrangement links TRBV2 to TRBJ2-7; 8 nucleotides align to TRBD2. CDR1 and CDR2 from the germline V gene are SNHLY and FYNNEI. Losses at the gene ends were 5 bases for V and 3 bases for J; bases not matched to a gene: 6. The CDR3 spans 14 residues.

In the case of this clonotype: At one boundary the junction diverges from the germline segment, which might be a read error. This sequence joins TRBV15 and TRBJ2-5; 8 positions match TRBD2. Germline assignment: CDR1 LNHNV and CDR2 YYDKDF (reference sequence). The length of the CDR3 is 16 residues. Here the CDR3 DNA reads TGTGCCAGCAGCCCTCCGATGATTAGCGGGGAGGGGACCCAGTACTTC. This sequence encodes CASSPPMISGEGTQYF.

The chain couples TRBV4-3 to TRBJ1-4, with D possibly being TRBD1 (5 bases). CDR3 size: 18 residues. Looked up from germline, CDR1 is LGHNA and CDR2 is YSLEER. Trimming left V 0 bases short and J 3 bases short, with 17 bases between. In nucleotides, the CDR3 is TGCGCCAGCAGCCAAGATTTTCTCAGCGGGGGATCTAATGAAAAACTGTTTTTT. Its translation is CASSQDFLSGGSNEKLFF.

Details on this clonotype: A much more abundant neighbour one base away suggests this may be a read error. V and J are TRBV5-1 and TRBJ1-1, with D perhaps matching TRBD1 (6 bases). Germline CDR1 SGHRS, CDR2 YFSETQ. This CDR3 region has 15 residues. Here the CDR3 reads CASSVEGGLNTEAFF. CDR3 bases: TGTGCCAGCAGCGTAGAGGGGGGGCTGAACACTGAAGCTTTCTTT.

This clonotype came up many times. The chain is built from TRBV24-1 and TRBJ1-1; D is uncertain. This CDR3 spans 13 amino acids. The germline V gene has CDR1 KGHDR and CDR2 SFDVKD. V was cut by 10 bases and J by 2 bases, with 13 bases left in between. CDR3 region: CATTGSSNTEAFF. The CDR3 nucleotides read TGTGCCACTACCGGGTCCTCAAACACTGAAGCTTTCTTT.

In its sample, this clonotype was seen many times. J is TRBJ1-2 and V is TRBV19; 7 bases line up with TRBD1. The CDR3 totals 14 residues. Looked up from germline, CDR1 is LNHDA and CDR2 is SQIVND (reference sequence). V gave up 4 bases and J gave up 1 base; unmatched junction bases: 3. The CDR3 spells CASSSGTVNYGYTF. CDR3 sequence (DNA): TGTGCCAGTAGTAGCGGGACAGTTAACTATGGCTACACCTTC.

A few counts support this clonotype. The J gene is TRBJ2-2, the V gene TRBV19; D tentatively reads TRBD1 or TRBD2 (6 bases each). CDR1 and CDR2 from the germline V gene are LNHDA and SQIVND (reference sequence). The CDR3 is made up of 15 amino acids. Trimming shortened V by 6 bases and J by 7 bases, and 18 bases separated the two germline ends. CDR3: CASRSGGGRVGELFF. In DNA form, the CDR3 reads TGTGCCAGTAGATCGGGTGGGGGGCGCGTCGGGGAGCTGTTTTTT.

The chain is built from TRBV20-1 and TRBJ2-5; 7 bases fit TRBD2. Germline CDR1 DFQATT, CDR2 SNEGSKA (reference sequence). The length of the CDR3 is 14 residues. V shed 0 bases and J 4 bases; nucleotides not matched to a gene: 5. The chain's CDR3 is CSARESGGLETQYF. CDR3 sequence (DNA): TGCAGTGCTAGAGAGTCGGGAGGCCTAGAGACCCAGTACTTC.

This clonotype was seen repeatedly, ten times or more. This chain uses TRBV2 with TRBJ2-5; a weak D match, TRBD2 (6 bases). CDR1 is SNHLY, CDR2 FYNNEI, per germline. The CDR3 extends over 15 amino acids. V was cut by 4 bases and J by 5 bases, with 17 bases left in between. The CDR3 DNA reads as TGTGCCAGCAGTGTTAGCGGAGGGAGAGCGGAGACCCAGTACTTC. This gives the protein CASSVSGGRAETQYF.

The chain carries TRBV20-1 and TRBJ2-7, with D hard to call. Trimming cost V 6 bases and J 7 bases, with 19 bases left between them. Germline V gene lookup returns CDR1 DFQATT and CDR2 SNEGSKA (reference sequence). The CDR3 extends over 13 amino acids. The CDR3, as DNA: TGCAGTGCCCACCTGATTGTGGGGTCGGAGCAGTACTTC. Amino acids: CSAHLIVGSEQYF.

Remarks on this clonotype: A much more abundant neighbour one base away suggests this may be a read error. The gene calls are TRBV25-1 and TRBJ1-1, with D possibly TRBD1 on 5 matching bases. CDR1 and CDR2 from the germline V gene are MGHDK and SYGVNS. Between the trimmed V and J ends, which lost 3 bases and 4 bases, there was a span of 15 bases. CDR3 size: 15 residues. CDR3 in amino acids: CASSDSRRVGTEAFF. CDR3 nucleotide sequence: TGTGCCAGCAGTGATTCGCGCAGGGTGGGCACTGAAGCTTTCTTT.

This clonotype was seen more than once but under ten times. The CDR3 DNA reads as TGTGCCAGCAGCCAAGGGGCCAGAATGAACACTGAAGCTTTCTTT. This encodes CASSQGARMNTEAFF. This sequence joins TRBV3-1 and TRBJ1-1; D is unresolved. This CDR3 is built from 15 residues. CDR1 is LGHDT, CDR2 YNNKEL, per germline (reference sequence). V dropped 1 base and J dropped 0 bases, with 9 bases sitting between them.

This chain uses TRBV29-1 with TRBJ2-3, with 7 bases identical to TRBD1. The germline V gene has CDR1 SQVTM and CDR2 ANQGSEA. Losses at the gene ends were 5 bases for V and 4 bases for J; bases not matched to a gene: 9. This CDR3 region has 14 residues. The CDR3 here is CSVWEDREPDTQYF. As DNA, the CDR3 is TGCAGCGTTTGGGAAGACAGGGAACCAGATACGCAGTATTTT.

The table lists this clonotype with many counts. The chain recombines TRBV7-8 with TRBJ2-7; no clear D gene. Trimming removed 1 base at V and 7 bases at J, with 5 bases between. The CDR3 loop spans 11 amino acids. Germline loops: CDR1 SGHVS, CDR2 FQNEAQ. The CDR3 region has the DNA TGTGCCAGCAGCTTAGTGGAGGAGCAGTACTTC. It specifies CASSLVEEQYF.

This clonotype occurred a few times. Since no conserved phenylalanine or tryptophan closes the CDR3, a read error is the likely cause. The chain links TRBV12-3 or TRBV12-4 to TRBJ2-5, with a tentative D call TRBD1 (6 bases). V lost 10 bases and J lost 0, with 12 bases in between. CDR3 size: 13 residues. The CDR3 DNA reads TGTGCCACCGCCGGACAGAACCAAGAGACCCAGTACCTC. Protein product: CATAGQNQETQYL.

The chain combines TRBV10-3 with TRBJ1-1; 8 bases align to TRBD1. V lost 7 bases and J lost 6; bases outside the gene matches: 10. This CDR3 comprises 14 residues. The germline CDR1 and CDR2 sequences are ENHRY and SYGVKD. Here the CDR3 DNA reads TGTGCCATCATCTCCGGGACAGGAGGATCTGAAGCTTTCTTT. It encodes CAIISGTGGSEAFF.

This clonotype was detected only a few times. The V call is TRBV10-1, the J call TRBJ2-7, with TRBD2 identical over 8 bases. The CDR3 is made up of 13 amino acids. Germline assignment: CDR1 WNHNN and CDR2 SYGVQD (reference sequence). The J segment lost 0 bases and the V segment lost 10 bases, leaving 5 bases of the junction unmatched. CDR3: CANRGLVSYEQYF. DNA of the CDR3: TGCGCCAATAGGGGACTAGTCTCCTACGAGCAGTACTTC.

This CDR3 reads CASSLGGQPGELFF. The CDR3 DNA follows: TGTGCCAGCAGCTTAGGCGGGCAACCCGGGGAGCTGTTTTTT. The chain uses TRBV7-2 and TRBJ2-2; possible D gene TRBD2, 5 bases. CDR3 length: 14 amino acids. CDR1 is SGHTA and CDR2 is FQGNSA in the germline V gene. The ends were cut back, 1 base at V and 6 bases at J, with 9 bases in the middle. The variable domain in full, with the rest retrieved from reference TRBV7-2 and TRBJ2-2, is GAGVSQSPSNKVTEKGKDVELRCDPISGHTALYWYRQSLGQGLEFLIYFQGNSAPDKSGLPSDRFSAERTGGSVSTLTIQRTQQEDSAVYLCASSLGGQPGELFFGEGSRLTVL.

The chain uses TRBV10-3 and TRBJ1-1; the D is unclear. The CDR3 contains 15 residues. V dropped 3 bases and J dropped 6 bases, with 17 bases sitting between them. CDR1 is ENHRY and CDR2 is SYGVKD in the germline V gene. CDR3 in amino acids: CAISEAWGRFAEAFF. The CDR3 nucleotides read TGTGCCATCAGTGAAGCGTGGGGTAGATTCGCTGAAGCTTTCTTT.

This clonotype was seen only a few times. The rearrangement links TRBV12-3 or TRBV12-4 to TRBJ1-2; TRBD1 might be the D (5 bases). V was cut by 4 bases and J by 1 base, with 16 bases left in between. The CDR3 consists of 16 residues. CDR3 residues: CASSYVSGGNNYGYTF. The DNA of the CDR3 is TGTGCCAGCAGTTACGTCTCCGGGGGGAATAACTATGGCTACACCTTC.

The DNA of the CDR3 is TGTGCCAGTCGTGGTTTCCTGGGTGCCGGGGAGCTGTTTTTT. Its translation is CASRGFLGAGELFF. The chain employs TRBV25-1 and TRBJ2-2; no reliable D call. V shed 9 bases and J shed 6 bases, with 17 bases lying between them. Looked up from germline, CDR1 is MGHDK and CDR2 is SYGVNS. This CDR3 is built from 14 residues.

The chain employs TRBV10-3 and TRBJ1-5; 11 nucleotides align to TRBD1. Germline V gene sequence: CDR1 ENHRY, CDR2 SYGVKD. The length of the CDR3 is 15 residues. V lost 2 bases and J lost 6; bases outside the gene matches: 3. CDR3 sequence reads: CAISEGDRGTQPQHF. CDR3 nucleotide sequence: TGTGCCATCAGTGAGGGGGACAGGGGGACTCAGCCCCAGCATTTT.

V gene TRBV7-9 combines with J gene TRBJ1-2; no clear D. The CDR3 extends over 15 amino acids. Trimming removed 5 bases from V and 3 bases from J, with 16 bases in between. The germline V gene has CDR1 SEHNR and CDR2 FQNEAQ (reference sequence). The CDR3, as DNA: TGTGCCAGCAGCAAAGAGGGCGGGAGAGACTATGGCTACACCTTC. Its translation is CASSKEGGRDYGYTF.